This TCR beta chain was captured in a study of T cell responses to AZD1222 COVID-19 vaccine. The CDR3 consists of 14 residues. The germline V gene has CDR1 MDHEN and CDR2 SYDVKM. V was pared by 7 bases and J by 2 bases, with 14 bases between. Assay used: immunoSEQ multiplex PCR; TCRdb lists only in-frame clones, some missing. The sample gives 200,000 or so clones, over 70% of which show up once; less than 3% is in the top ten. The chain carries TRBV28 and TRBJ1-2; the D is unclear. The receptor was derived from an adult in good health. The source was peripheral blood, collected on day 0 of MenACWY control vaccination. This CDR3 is CASMTSGSNYGYTF. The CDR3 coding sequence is TGTGCCAGCATGACGTCTGGATCCAACTATGGCTACACCTTC.